Sequencing of this T cell receptor beta chain was carried out in a study of blood T cell repertoires in COVID-19. Background on the study: Material from acute and convalescent COVID-19 was sourced from the United States, Italy and Spain. Sources were T cells, B-cell-depleted T cells, or PBMCs; the material itself was cDNA or gDNA.

Trimming cost V 5 bases and J 1 base, with 8 bases left between them. CDR1 and CDR2 (germline): LNHDA, SQIVND (reference sequence). This CDR3 is 13 amino acids long. Produced via immunoSEQ multiplex PCR; TCRdb's table is partial and in-frame only. The table lists about 170,000 clones, 88% of them singletons. Sequencing was carried out using peripheral blood. The chain links TRBV19 to TRBJ1-2; D remains unclear. The receptor comes from a man between 60 and 75 years old with acute or convalescent COVID-19. The DNA of the CDR3 is TGTGCCAGTAGTTCGGGGTTTAACTATGGCTACACCTTC. Translating it yields CASSSGFNYGYTF.